This T cell receptor (beta chain) was profiled in a study of T cells in Graves' hyperthyroidism and ophthalmopathy. The investigators amplified TCR beta CDR3 regions from RNA transcripts. An initial round of RT-PCR targeting the TCR CDR3 relied on the HTBI primer set. TCRdb called the multiplex PCR reads again in MiXCR, with one record for every CDR3 protein. Here the sample spans fewer than 500,000 distinct CDR3 sequences, roughly 15% being singletons. The length of the CDR3 is 15 residues. Per the germline V gene, CDR1 is SGDLS and CDR2 is YYNGEE. The germline V and J ends were trimmed by 4 bases and 4 bases, with 17 bases remaining between them.

The receptor's source is a woman aged 30 to 39 with Graves' ophthalmopathy. Sequenced sample: blood. The gene calls are TRBV9 and TRBJ1-2; D not resolved. CDR3 sequence (DNA): TGTGCCAGCAGCCCTCATGGGGAGAACGGCTATGGCTACACCTTC. It is translated as CASSPHGENGYGYTF.